The source of this T cell receptor beta chain is a study of regulatory T cells in long-lasting Graves disease. Documented time point: persistent/refractory GD, antithyroid drugs over 5 years with positive TRAb. Scientists built the TCR library using RNA that was extracted from PBMCs. Peripheral blood, 8.5 to 10 milliliters per patient, was collected in EDTA tubes. Libraries of TCR beta came from iRepertoire HTBI primers plus Arm-PCR of CDR3 regions. TCRdb ran MiXCR on the multiplex PCR reads and lists one entry per CDR3 protein. This table has around 340,000 distinct CDR3 sequences, roughly a fifth appearing once. General study results and limits: Persistent cases favored TRBV28, TRBJ1-2 and TRBJ2-5. Exclusively peripheral blood, rather than thyroid tissue, was studied.

Comments on this clonotype: Antigen: not known.

Trimming stripped 1 base from V and 4 bases from J, with 7 bases between. The CDR3 runs 13 residues. Germline CDR1 and CDR2: SGHDN and FVKESK. The V call is TRBV14, the J call TRBJ1-2; D uncertain. This receptor was taken from a female donor with Graves disease. This sample comprised peripheral blood mononuclear cells (PBMCs), obtained when the disease was refractory, from a patient treated with antithyroid drugs. CDR3: CASSQGAFYGYTF. CDR3 coding DNA: TGTGCCAGCAGCCAAGGGGCATTCTATGGCTACACCTTC.